The rows below give T cell receptor beta chains drawn from one sample of a study of T-cell reconstitution after alpha-beta-depleted transplantation in children. TCRdb reanalysed the PCR reads using MiXCR and keeps one entry per CDR3 protein. The repertoire holds 250,000 to 350,000 distinct CDR3 sequences, with over 8% as singletons. This material consisted of PBMCs from the stem cell graft donor, taken from the stem cell graft. These TCRs come from a human donor who donated a stem cell graft to a child with SCID. Both conserved end residues are part of each CDR3. D genes are given only for firm matches. For some rows the clone size is stated as once, few or many, or as a class when expanded; others skip it.

j_call | clone_size | v_call | d_call | cdr3_aa | cdr3_nt
TRBJ2-7 | few | TRBV2 | - | CASSESPNEQYF | TGTGCCAGCAGTGAATCTCCCAACGAGCAGTACTTC
TRBJ2-1 | - | TRBV18 | - | CASPPGYNEQFF | TGTGCCAGCCCCCCAGGCTACAATGAGCAGTTCTTC
TRBJ2-7 | - | TRBV5-1 | TRBD2 | CASSSSSGPSYEQYF | TGCGCCAGCAGCTCTTCTAGCGGGCCTTCCTACGAGCAGTACTTC
TRBJ2-7 | - | TRBV20-1 | TRBD2 | CSAREIAGGFYEQYF | TGCAGTGCTAGAGAAATAGCGGGGGGGTTCTACGAGCAGTACTTC
TRBJ2-3 | - | TRBV5-1 | - | CASSLDGTQYF | TGCGCCAGCAGCTTGGACGGTACGCAGTATTTT
TRBJ1-5 | few | TRBV6-1 | - | CASSESDKGNQPQHF | TGTGCCAGCAGTGAATCGGACAAGGGCAATCAGCCCCAGCATTTT
TRBJ2-3 | few | TRBV6-1 | - | CASRGTGGTDTQYF | TGTGCCAGCAGGGGGACTGGGGGCACAGATACGCAGTATTTT
TRBJ2-2 | - | TRBV29-1 | - | CSVEGGIGELFF | TGCAGCGTTGAAGGGGGAATCGGGGAGCTGTTTTTT
TRBJ2-1 | - | TRBV19 | TRBD2 | CASSIPVGGGSYNEQFF | TGTGCCAGTAGTATCCCCGTCGGGGGGGGGTCCTACAATGAGCAGTTCTTC
TRBJ2-1 | - | TRBV5-1 | - | CASSPGLGVYIPFF | TGCGCCAGCAGCCCGGGACTTGGAGTATATATTCCGTTCTTC
TRBJ2-3 | many | TRBV4-1 | - | CASSQDELGTDTQYF | TGCGCCAGCAGCCAAGATGAGTTGGGCACAGATACGCAGTATTTT
TRBJ1-1 | few | TRBV14 | - | CASSQEKAVEAFF | TGTGCCAGCAGCCAAGAGAAGGCGGTTGAAGCTTTCTTT
TRBJ2-7 | few | TRBV7-9 | - | CASSSSGSSYEQYF | TGTGCCAGCAGCTCCTCGGGATCTTCCTACGAGCAGTACTTC
TRBJ2-3 | many | TRBV29-1 | TRBD2 | CSVSAGGRTDTQYF | TGCAGCGTTTCAGCGGGGGGAAGGACAGATACGCAGTATTTT
TRBJ1-2 | few | TRBV7-8 | - | CASSSTGTRSVNYGYTF | TGTGCCAGCAGCTCGACCGGGACACGGAGCGTTAACTATGGCTACACCTTC
TRBJ2-1 | - | TRBV29-1 | - | CSVEDPGDNYNEQFF | TGCAGCGTTGAAGATCCGGGGGACAACTACAATGAGCAGTTCTTC
TRBJ2-6 | many | TRBV5-1 | TRBD2 | CASSYERGGPSGANVLTF | TGCGCCAGCAGCTATGAACGGGGGGGCCCCTCTGGGGCCAACGTCCTGACTTTC
TRBJ1-3 | - | TRBV4-1 | - | CASSQTSDRFSGNTIYF | TGCGCCAGCAGCCAGACTTCGGACAGATTCTCTGGAAACACCATATATTTT
TRBJ2-1 | many | TRBV5-1 | TRBD2 | CASSYGLADPYNEQFF | TGCGCCAGCAGCTACGGACTAGCGGATCCATACAATGAGCAGTTCTTC
TRBJ1-3 | - | TRBV12-3/TRBV12-4 | - | CASNTGSENTIYF | TGTGCCAGCAATACAGGGTCTGAAAACACCATATATTTT
TRBJ1-2 | few | TRBV20-1 | - | CSARFGYGYTF | TGCAGTGCTAGATTCGGCTATGGCTACACCTTC
TRBJ2-3 | many | TRBV7-6 | TRBD1 | CASSSGQGTDTQYF | TGTGCCAGCAGCTCCGGACAGGGCACAGATACGCAGTATTTT
TRBJ2-7 | - | TRBV7-2 | - | CASSPPARTYEQYF | TGTGCCAGCAGCCCCCCTGCTAGGACCTACGAGCAGTACTTC
TRBJ2-2 | - | TRBV7-4 | - | CASSLGAPGELFF | TGTGCCAGCAGCTTAGGGGCTCCCGGGGAGCTGTTTTTT
TRBJ2-3 | many | TRBV20-1 | - | CSANPRTDTQYF | TGCAGTGCCAACCCGCGCACAGATACGCAGTATTTT
TRBJ2-1 | many | TRBV5-1 | - | CASSLEVSGAYNEQFF | TGCGCCAGCAGCTTGGAAGTCTCTGGGGCCTACAATGAGCAGTTCTTC
TRBJ2-1 | few | TRBV6-2/TRBV6-3 | - | CASSPWAEDEQFF | TGTGCCAGCAGTCCGTGGGCTGAGGATGAGCAGTTCTTC
TRBJ2-7 | - | TRBV12-3/TRBV12-4 | TRBD1 | CSSSLEDRDEQYF | TGTTCCAGCAGTTTAGAGGACAGGGACGAGCAGTACTTC
TRBJ2-1 | - | TRBV6-4 | TRBD2 | CASSGGTSGGHEQFF | TGTGCCAGCAGTGGGGGGACTAGCGGGGGACATGAGCAGTTCTTC
TRBJ1-1 | many | TRBV27 | TRBD1 | CASGRQGVTEAFF | TGTGCCAGCGGCAGACAGGGGGTAACTGAAGCTTTCTTT
TRBJ1-2 | - | TRBV6-5 | - | CASSYSGGWGYTF | TGTGCCAGCAGTTACTCGGGGGGCTGGGGCTACACCTTC
TRBJ1-2 | few | TRBV20-1 | - | CSAPGQGRSYGYTF | TGCAGTGCCCCCGGGCAGGGTAGGAGCTATGGCTACACCTTC
TRBJ1-5 | few | TRBV6-4 | - | CASSEHGGGNQPQHF | TGTGCCAGCAGTGAACATGGTGGGGGGAATCAGCCCCAGCATTTT
TRBJ1-1 | - | TRBV29-1 | TRBD1 | CSVRERDREPMNTEAFF | TGCAGCGTTCGTGAGCGGGACAGGGAGCCGATGAACACTGAAGCTTTCTTT
TRBJ2-7 | many | TRBV20-1 | - | CSAERLTSSYEQYF | TGCAGTGCGGAGCGCTTAACGAGCTCCTACGAGCAGTACTTC
TRBJ1-1 | few | TRBV10-3 | - | CAITEGREAFF | TGTGCCATCACCGAGGGCAGGGAAGCTTTCTTT
TRBJ2-2 | - | TRBV4-2 | TRBD2 | CASSQRLLAGANTGELFF | TGTGCCAGCAGCCAACGGTTACTAGCGGGGGCGAACACCGGGGAGCTGTTTTTT
TRBJ1-1 | few | TRBV27 | - | CATSPGGMNTEAFF | TGTGCCACGTCTCCGGGGGGGATGAACACTGAAGCTTTCTTT
TRBJ1-6 | few | TRBV2 | TRBD1 | CASRGDRGGSPLHF | TGTGCCAGCAGGGGCGACAGGGGCGGTTCACCCCTCCACTTT
TRBJ1-5 | few | TRBV12-3/TRBV12-4 | - | CASSLPPNQPQHF | TGTGCCAGCAGTTTACCCCCCAATCAGCCCCAGCATTTT
TRBJ2-7 | - | TRBV27 | TRBD1 | CASSTVGQGFEQYF | TGTGCCAGCAGTACCGTGGGACAGGGATTCGAGCAGTACTTC
TRBJ1-3 | few | TRBV12-3/TRBV12-4 | - | CASSSRGGGGNTIYF | TGTGCCAGCAGTTCAAGAGGTGGGGGTGGAAACACCATATATTTT
TRBJ2-7 | many | TRBV20-1 | TRBD1 | CSAPTGQGLGSEQYF | TGCAGTGCCCCGACGGGACAGGGGTTGGGATCCGAGCAGTACTTC
TRBJ1-1 | - | TRBV6-1 | TRBD1 | CASIGREQGAEETFF | TGTGCCAGCATTGGTAGGGAACAGGGGGCTGAGGAGACTTTCTTT
TRBJ2-7 | - | TRBV20-1 | - | CSAIPYRDLGPYEQYF | TGCAGTGCTATACCCTACAGGGACTTGGGCCCCTACGAGCAGTACTTC
TRBJ1-1 | - | TRBV20-1 | TRBD1 | CSAPSGQGLFTEAFF | TGCAGTGCCCCGTCGGGACAGGGGTTGTTCACTGAAGCTTTCTTT
TRBJ2-7 | - | TRBV2 | - | CASRSTGHEQYF | TGTGCCAGCAGGTCAACAGGGCACGAGCAGTACTTC
TRBJ1-1 | - | TRBV7-8 | TRBD1 | CASSLGQAFEAFF | TGTGCCAGCAGCTTGGGACAGGCATTTGAAGCTTTCTTT
TRBJ1-1 | - | TRBV27 | - | CASSLTPFRGTEAFF | TGTGCCAGCAGTTTAACCCCATTTAGAGGCACTGAAGCTTTCTTT
TRBJ1-5 | few | TRBV6-5 | - | CASSLQGSGNQPQHF | TGTGCCAGCAGTTTACAGGGTTCGGGCAATCAGCCCCAGCATTTT